This T cell receptor beta chain was obtained from a study of CD8+ T cells in alopecia areata. RNA extraction was followed by reverse transcription into cDNA, which acted as the sequencing template. Using immunoSEQ multiplex PCR, the repertoire was profiled, and TCRdb retains in-frame clones only, with some absent. Of about 200,000 clones listed, more than 45% were seen once; the top ten hold 5.5% to 6%. The treatment denotes: oral pan-JAK inhibitor, 5-10 mg twice daily. Alopecia areata patients had lesional scalp punch biopsies and peripheral blood taken from them. Per germline, CDR1 MGHDK and CDR2 SYGVNS. CDR3 length: 14 residues. Trimming removed 11 bases at V and 5 bases at J, with 19 bases between.

This rearrangement joins TRBV25-1 to TRBJ2-1; possible D gene TRBD1, 5 bases. The source is a human donor with alopecia areata. Sequencing was performed on CD4+ T cells sorted from blood, taken at week 24, from a patient treated with tofacitinib. Here the CDR3 reads CAGFDSAVNNEQFF. CDR3 nucleotide sequence: TGTGCCGGGTTCGACAGCGCAGTTAACAATGAGCAGTTCTTC.